This T cell receptor (beta chain) was observed in a study of cytomegalovirus exposure and HLA in healthy donors. Study-level findings and limits: As a later analysis revealed, the rate of TCR association differed by HLA locus, with DRB1 most and HLA-C fewest. CMV serostatus alone was available as immune exposure information.

Researchers ran the PCR with 60 Vbeta and 13 Jbeta primers. TCRdb keeps only in-frame clones here, not all; method: immunoSEQ multiplex PCR. The sample contains under 150,000 clones, around four fifths of which appear only once. Germline CDR1 and CDR2: SGHVS and FQNEAQ. This CDR3 is built from 16 residues. V dropped 5 bases and J dropped 12; count of bases not matched to a gene: 19. Worth noting for this clone: Its antigen is unidentified.

The chain combines TRBV7-8 with TRBJ2-1; 7 nucleotides match TRBD1. This receptor was identified in a woman between 50 and 59 years old in good health and CMV-seropositive. The sequencing input was PBMCs. DNA for the CDR3: TGTGCCAGCAGCCTCGCTGACAGGGCCTCACCTCACGGGCAGTTCTTC. As protein: CASSLADRASPHGQFF.